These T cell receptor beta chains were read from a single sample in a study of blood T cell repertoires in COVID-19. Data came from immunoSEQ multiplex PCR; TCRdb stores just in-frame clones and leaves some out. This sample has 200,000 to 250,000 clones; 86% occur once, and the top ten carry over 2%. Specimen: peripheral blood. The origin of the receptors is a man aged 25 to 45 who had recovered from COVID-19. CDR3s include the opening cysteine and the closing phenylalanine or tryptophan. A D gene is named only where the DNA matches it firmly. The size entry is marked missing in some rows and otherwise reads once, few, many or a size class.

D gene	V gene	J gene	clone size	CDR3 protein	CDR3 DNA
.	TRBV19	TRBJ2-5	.	CASSIVDSLGTQYF	TGTGCCAGTAGTATAGTTGATAGCCTCGGGACCCAGTACTTC
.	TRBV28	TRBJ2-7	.	CASSRGRGLGEQYF	TGTGCCAGCAGTCGTGGCAGGGGCCTCGGCGAGCAGTACTTC
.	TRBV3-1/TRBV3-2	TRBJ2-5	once	CASIEAGAQETQYF	TGTGCCAGCATCGAGGCGGGGGCTCAAGAGACCCAGTACTTC
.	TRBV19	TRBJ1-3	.	CASDGGDPNTIYF	TGTGCCAGCGATGGGGGGGACCCCAACACCATATATTTT
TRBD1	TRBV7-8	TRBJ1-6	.	CASSSGTGYGNSPLHF	TGTGCCAGCAGCTCTGGGACAGGGTATGGAAATTCACCCCTCCACTTT
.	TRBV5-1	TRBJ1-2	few	CASSSQGYYGYTF	TGCGCCAGCAGCTCACAGGGCTACTATGGCTACACCTTC
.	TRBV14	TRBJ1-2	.	CASSQESQVYGYTF	TGTGCCAGCAGCCAAGAGTCGCAGGTATATGGCTACACCTTC
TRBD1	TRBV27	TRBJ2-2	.	CASSFKDRANGELFF	TGTGCCAGCAGTTTTAAGGACAGGGCGAACGGGGAGCTGTTTTTT
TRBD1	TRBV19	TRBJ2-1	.	CASSISPQGATYNEQFF	TGTGCCAGTAGTATTTCTCCCCAGGGGGCGACGTACAATGAGCAGTTCTTC
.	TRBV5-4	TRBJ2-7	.	CASSAVRDSYEQYF	TGTGCCAGCAGCGCAGTGAGGGACTCCTACGAGCAGTACTTC
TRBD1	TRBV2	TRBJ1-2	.	CASTDRVEVRYGYTF	TGTGCCAGCACGGACAGGGTAGAGGTTCGGTATGGCTACACCTTC
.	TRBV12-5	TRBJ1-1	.	CASGPRGGTEAFF	TGTGCTAGTGGTCCCAGGGGCGGGACTGAAGCTTTCTTT
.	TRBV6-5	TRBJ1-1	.	CASSRQGKAEAFF	TGTGCCAGCAGTCGGCAGGGTAAGGCTGAAGCTTTCTTT
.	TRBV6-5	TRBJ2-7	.	CASSYSGAGVSYEQYF	TGTGCCAGCAGTTACTCCGGGGCAGGGGTTTCCTACGAGCAGTACTTC
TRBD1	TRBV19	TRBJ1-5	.	CASSPVLPGQGTQPQHF	TGTGCCAGTAGCCCTGTCCTACCGGGACAGGGGACTCAGCCCCAGCATTTT
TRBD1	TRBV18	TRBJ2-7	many	CASSPTSMGTGVYEQYF	TGTGCCAGCTCACCTACCTCCATGGGGACAGGGGTTTACGAGCAGTACTTC
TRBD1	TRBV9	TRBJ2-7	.	CASSLDPGQAYEQYF	TGTGCCAGCAGCCTAGATCCGGGACAGGCCTACGAGCAGTACTTC
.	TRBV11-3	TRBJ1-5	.	CASSLGAVGNQPQHF	TGTGCCAGCAGCTTAGGGGCAGTGGGCAATCAGCCCCAGCATTTT
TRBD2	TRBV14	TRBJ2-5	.	CASSRTSFIETQYF	TGTGCCAGCAGCCGGACTAGCTTCATCGAGACCCAGTACTTC
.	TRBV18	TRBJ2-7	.	CASSPGGSFEQYF	TGTGCCAGCTCACCAGGGGGGTCGTTTGAGCAGTACTTC
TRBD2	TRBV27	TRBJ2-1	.	CASSFPSGGRDEQFF	TGTGCCAGCAGTTTCCCTAGCGGGGGAAGAGATGAACAGTTCTTC
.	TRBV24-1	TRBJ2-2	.	CATSDPRQTNTGELFF	TGTGCCACCAGTGACCCCCGACAGACGAACACCGGGGAGCTGTTTTTT
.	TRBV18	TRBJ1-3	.	CASSRDPQANSGNTIYF	TGTGCCAGCTCACGTGATCCCCAGGCTAACTCTGGAAACACCATATATTTT
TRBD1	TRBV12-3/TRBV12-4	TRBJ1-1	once	CASTRGSEAFF	TGTGCCAGCACCAGGGGGAGTGAAGCTTTCTTT
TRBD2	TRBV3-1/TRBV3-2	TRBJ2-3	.	CASSQEGLGGGGTDTQYF	TGTGCCAGCAGCCAAGAGGGCTTAGGCGGGGGAGGCACAGATACGCAGTATTTT
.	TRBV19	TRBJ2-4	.	CASTRGPLAKNIQYF	TGTGCCAGCACCCGGGGTCCTCTAGCCAAAAACATTCAGTACTTC